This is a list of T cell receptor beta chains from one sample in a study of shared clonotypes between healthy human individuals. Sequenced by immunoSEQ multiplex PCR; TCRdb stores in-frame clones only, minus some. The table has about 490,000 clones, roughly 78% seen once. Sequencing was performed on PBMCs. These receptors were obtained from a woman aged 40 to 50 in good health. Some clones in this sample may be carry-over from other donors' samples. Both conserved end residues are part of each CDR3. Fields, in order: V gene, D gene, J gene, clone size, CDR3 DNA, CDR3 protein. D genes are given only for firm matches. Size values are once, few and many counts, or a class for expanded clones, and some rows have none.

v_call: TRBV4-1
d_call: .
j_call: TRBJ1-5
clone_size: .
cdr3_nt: TGCGCCAGCAGCCAAGATGGGGGCTTCGGCAATCAGCCCCAGCATTTT
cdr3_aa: CASSQDGGFGNQPQHF

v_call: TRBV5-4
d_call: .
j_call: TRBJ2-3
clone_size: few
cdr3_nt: TGTGCCAGCAGCTTGGCTAGCACAGATACGCAGTATTTT
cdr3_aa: CASSLASTDTQYF

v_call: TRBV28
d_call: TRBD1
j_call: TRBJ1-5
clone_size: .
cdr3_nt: TGTGCCAGCAGTTCCGGGGCAGGGGGGATTCGGCCCCAGCATTTT
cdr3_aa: CASSSGAGGIRPQHF

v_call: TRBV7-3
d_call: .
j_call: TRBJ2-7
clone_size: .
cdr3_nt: TGTGCCAGCAGCTTAACAGGGAACGAGCAGTACTTC
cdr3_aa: CASSLTGNEQYF

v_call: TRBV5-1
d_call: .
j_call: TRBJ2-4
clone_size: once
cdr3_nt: TGCGCCAGCAGCCCCGGGACAGCGGGTAAAAACATTCAGTACTTC
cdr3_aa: CASSPGTAGKNIQYF

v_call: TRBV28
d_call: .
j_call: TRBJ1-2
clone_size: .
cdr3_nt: TGTGCCAGCAGTTTAGAGGTCTCGCGGCACTATGGCTACACCTTC
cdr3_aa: CASSLEVSRHYGYTF

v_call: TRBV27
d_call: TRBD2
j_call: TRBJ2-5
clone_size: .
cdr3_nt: TGTGCCAGCAGCCCTGTTGGACTAGCATTGAGGGCCCAGTACTTC
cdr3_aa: CASSPVGLALRAQYF

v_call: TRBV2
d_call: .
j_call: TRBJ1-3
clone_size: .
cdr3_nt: TGTGCCAGCGCTCTTCGCGTCTCTGGAAACACCATATATTTT
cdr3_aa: CASALRVSGNTIYF

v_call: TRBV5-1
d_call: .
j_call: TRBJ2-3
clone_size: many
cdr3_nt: TGCGCCAGCAGCGACGGGAGCCTGACAGATACGCAGTATTTT
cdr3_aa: CASSDGSLTDTQYF

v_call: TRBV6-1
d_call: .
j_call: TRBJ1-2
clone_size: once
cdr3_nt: TGTGCCAGCAGTGATACAGGGTCCTATGGCTACACCTTC
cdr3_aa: CASSDTGSYGYTF

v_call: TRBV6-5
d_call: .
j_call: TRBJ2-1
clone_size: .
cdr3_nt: TGTGCCAGCAGCCCCCGTGGTGGGGGTGAGCAGTTCTTC
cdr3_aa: CASSPRGGGEQFF

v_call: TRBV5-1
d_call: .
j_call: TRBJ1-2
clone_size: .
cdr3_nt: TGCGCCACCTCTCAGGACACCTCTAACTATGGCTACACCTTC
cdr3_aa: CATSQDTSNYGYTF

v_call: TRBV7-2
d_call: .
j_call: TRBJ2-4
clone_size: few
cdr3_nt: TGTGCCAGCAGCTTAGCGCAAGGGGTAAACATTCAGTACTTC
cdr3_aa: CASSLAQGVNIQYF

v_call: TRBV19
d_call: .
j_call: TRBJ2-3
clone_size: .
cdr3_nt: TGTGCCAGTAGTATAAGTAGGGACACAGATACGCAGTATTTT
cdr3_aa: CASSISRDTDTQYF

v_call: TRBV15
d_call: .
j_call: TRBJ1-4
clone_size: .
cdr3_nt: TGTGCCACCAGCAGAGTTCAGGGGTCGCCTGAAAAACTGTTTTTT
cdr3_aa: CATSRVQGSPEKLFF

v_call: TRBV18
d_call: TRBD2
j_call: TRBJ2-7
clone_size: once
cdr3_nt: TGTGCCAGCTCACCACCGAGCGGGAGGGCCTACGAGCAGTACTTC
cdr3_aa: CASSPPSGRAYEQYF

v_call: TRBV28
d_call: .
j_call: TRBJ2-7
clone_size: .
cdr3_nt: TGTGCCACCGGGGCCTTCTACGAGCAGTACTTC
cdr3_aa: CATGAFYEQYF

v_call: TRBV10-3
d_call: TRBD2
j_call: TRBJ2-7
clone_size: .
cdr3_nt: TGTGCCATCAGTGAAGCTCCTAGCGGAGACTACGAGCAGTACTTC
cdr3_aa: CAISEAPSGDYEQYF

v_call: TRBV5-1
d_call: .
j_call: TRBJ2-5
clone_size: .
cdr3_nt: TGCGCCAGCAGCTTTGGGCCGGGTGGCCAAGAGACCCAGTACTTC
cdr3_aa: CASSFGPGGQETQYF

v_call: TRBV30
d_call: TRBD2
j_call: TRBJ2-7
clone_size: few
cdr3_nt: TGTGCCTGGAGTGTCCTAGCGGGACGCTACGAGCAGTACTTC
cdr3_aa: CAWSVLAGRYEQYF

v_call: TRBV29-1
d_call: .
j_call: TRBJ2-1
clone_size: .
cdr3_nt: TGCAGCGTTGTAATCCCCGGACAAGGGCAGTTCTTC
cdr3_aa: CSVVIPGQGQFF

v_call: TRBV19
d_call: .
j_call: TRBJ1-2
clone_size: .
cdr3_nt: TGTGCCAGTAGTACCGGGACCTATGGCTACACCTTC
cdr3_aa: CASSTGTYGYTF

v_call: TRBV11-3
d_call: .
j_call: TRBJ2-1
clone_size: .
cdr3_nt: TGTGCCAGCAGCTGGCCTGGGACGGGATACAATGAGCAGTTCTTC
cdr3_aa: CASSWPGTGYNEQFF

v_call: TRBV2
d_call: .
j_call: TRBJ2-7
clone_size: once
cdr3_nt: TGTGCCAGCACCCCTCTCGCCGGTTGGGACTACGAGCAGTACTTC
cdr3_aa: CASTPLAGWDYEQYF

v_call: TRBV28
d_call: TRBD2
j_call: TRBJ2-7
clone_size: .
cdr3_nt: TGTGCCAGCCGAGGTAGCGGGCCTCGGGACTCCTACGAGCAGTACTTC
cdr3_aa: CASRGSGPRDSYEQYF

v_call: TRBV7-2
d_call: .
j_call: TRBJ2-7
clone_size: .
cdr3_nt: TGTGCCAGCAGCATGTATAGGAACGAGCAGTACTTC
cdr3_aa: CASSMYRNEQYF

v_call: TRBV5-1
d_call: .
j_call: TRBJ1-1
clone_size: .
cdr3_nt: TGCGCCAGCAGCTTGGGGTCTGTGTCGCTACCTGAAGCTTTCTTT
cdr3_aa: CASSLGSVSLPEAFF

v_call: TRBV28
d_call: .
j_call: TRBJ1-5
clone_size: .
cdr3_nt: TGTGCCAGCAGTTTGGTTCAGGCCAATCAGCCCCAGCATTTT
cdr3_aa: CASSLVQANQPQHF

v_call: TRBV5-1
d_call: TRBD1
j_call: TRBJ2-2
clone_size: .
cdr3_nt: TGCGCCAGCAGCTTACTACAGGGGTCCGGGGAGCTGTTTTTT
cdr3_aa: CASSLLQGSGELFF

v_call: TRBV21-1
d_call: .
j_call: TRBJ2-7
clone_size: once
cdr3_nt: TGTGCCAGCAACCCCGGGGACCCACAGTCTGGTTCCTACGAGCAGTACTTC
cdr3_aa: CASNPGDPQSGSYEQYF

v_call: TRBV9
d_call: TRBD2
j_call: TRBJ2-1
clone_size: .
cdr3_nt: TGTGCCAGCAGCGTAGGTGGCGGGAGATCCTACAATGAGCAGTTCTTC
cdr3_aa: CASSVGGGRSYNEQFF

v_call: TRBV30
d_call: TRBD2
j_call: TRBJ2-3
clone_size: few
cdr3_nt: TGTGCCTCCTATTGGACTAGCGGGACGGGAGATACGCAGTATTTT
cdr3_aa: CASYWTSGTGDTQYF

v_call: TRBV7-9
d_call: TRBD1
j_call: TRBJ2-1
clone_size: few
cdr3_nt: TGTGCCAGCAGCCCGGGACAGGGTGATCGTGAGCAGTTCTTC
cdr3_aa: CASSPGQGDREQFF

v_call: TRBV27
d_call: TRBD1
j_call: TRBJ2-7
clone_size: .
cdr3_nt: TGTGCCTCATCCCCTACAGGGGGCGTGGGGGAGCAGTACTTC
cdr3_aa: CASSPTGGVGEQYF

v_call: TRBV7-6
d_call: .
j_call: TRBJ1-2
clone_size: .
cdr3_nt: TGTGCCAGCAGTCCCAAGGCCGGAGACCATGGCTACACCTTC
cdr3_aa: CASSPKAGDHGYTF

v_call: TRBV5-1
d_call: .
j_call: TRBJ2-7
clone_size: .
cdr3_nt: TGCGCCAGCGGCCTTTTAGGAGGTTACGAGCAGTACTTC
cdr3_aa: CASGLLGGYEQYF

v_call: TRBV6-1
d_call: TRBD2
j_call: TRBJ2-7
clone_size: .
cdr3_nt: TGTGCCAGCGGAGCGGGGGGAACCTACGAGCAGTACTTC
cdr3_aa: CASGAGGTYEQYF

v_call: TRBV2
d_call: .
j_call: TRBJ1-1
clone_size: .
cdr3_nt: TGTGCCAGCAGTGTAGGGGATAGTCGCGACACTGAAGCTTTCTTT
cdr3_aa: CASSVGDSRDTEAFF

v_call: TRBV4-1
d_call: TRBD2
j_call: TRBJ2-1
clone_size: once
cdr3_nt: TGCGCCAGCAGCCCATGGACTAGCGGGAATTTGTATGAGCAGTTCTTC
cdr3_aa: CASSPWTSGNLYEQFF

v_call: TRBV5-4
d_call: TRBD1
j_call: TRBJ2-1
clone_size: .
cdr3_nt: TGTGCCAGCAGCTCACAGGGGGTCGATGAGCAGTTCTTC
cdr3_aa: CASSSQGVDEQFF

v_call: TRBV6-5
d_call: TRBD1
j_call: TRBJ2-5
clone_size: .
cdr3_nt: TGTGCCAGCAGCCCGACAGGGACAGAGACCCAGTACTTC
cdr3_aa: CASSPTGTETQYF

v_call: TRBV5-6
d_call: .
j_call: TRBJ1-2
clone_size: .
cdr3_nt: TGTGCCAGCAGCCCCGGGACACCTTACTATGGCTACACCTTC
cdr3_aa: CASSPGTPYYGYTF

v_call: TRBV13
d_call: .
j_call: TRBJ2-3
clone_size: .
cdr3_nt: TGTGCCAGCAGCCCGACTAGAAACACAGATACGCAGTATTTT
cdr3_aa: CASSPTRNTDTQYF

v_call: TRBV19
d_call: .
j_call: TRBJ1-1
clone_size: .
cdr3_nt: TGTGCCAGTTTCCGAGGGTGGAACACTGAAGCTTTCTTT
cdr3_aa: CASFRGWNTEAFF

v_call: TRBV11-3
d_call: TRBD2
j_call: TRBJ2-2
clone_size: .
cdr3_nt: TGTGCCAGCAGCTTAGATCGCAGCGGGAATGGCGGGGAGCTGTTTTTT
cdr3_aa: CASSLDRSGNGGELFF

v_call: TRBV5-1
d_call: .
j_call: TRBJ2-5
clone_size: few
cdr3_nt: TGCGCCAGCAGCTTGTCACTAGCAGGGCAAGAGACCCAGTACTTC
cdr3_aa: CASSLSLAGQETQYF